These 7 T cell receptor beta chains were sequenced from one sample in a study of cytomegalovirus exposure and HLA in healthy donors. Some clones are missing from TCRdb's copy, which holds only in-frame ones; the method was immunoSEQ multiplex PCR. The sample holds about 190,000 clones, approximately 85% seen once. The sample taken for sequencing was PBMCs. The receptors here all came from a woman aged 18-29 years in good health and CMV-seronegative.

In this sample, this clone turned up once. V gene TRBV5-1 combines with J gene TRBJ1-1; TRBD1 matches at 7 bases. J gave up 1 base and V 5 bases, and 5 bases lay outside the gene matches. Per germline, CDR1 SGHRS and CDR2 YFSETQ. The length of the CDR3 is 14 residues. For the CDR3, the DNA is TGCGCCAGCAGGCGGGGACAGTCGAACACTGAAGCTTTCTTT. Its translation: CASRRGQSNTEAFF.

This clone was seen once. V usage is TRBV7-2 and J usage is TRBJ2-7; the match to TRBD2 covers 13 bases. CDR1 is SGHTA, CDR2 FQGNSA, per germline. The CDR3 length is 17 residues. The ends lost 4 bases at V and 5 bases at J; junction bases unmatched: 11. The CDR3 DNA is TGTGCCAGCAGCTCTACTTCGACTAGCGGGAGGCGGAACGAGCAGTACTTC. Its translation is CASSSTSTSGRRNEQYF. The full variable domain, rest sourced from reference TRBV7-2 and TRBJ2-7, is GAGVSQSPSNKVTEKGKDVELRCDPISGHTALYWYRQSLGQGLEFLIYFQGNSAPDKSGLPSDRFSAERTGGSVSTLTIQRTQQEDSAVYLCASSSTSTSGRRNEQYFGPGTRLTVT.

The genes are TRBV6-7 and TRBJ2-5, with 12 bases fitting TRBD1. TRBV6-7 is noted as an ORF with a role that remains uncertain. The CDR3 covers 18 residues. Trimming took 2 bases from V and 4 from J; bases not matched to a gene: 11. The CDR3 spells CASSYPSSPGQGAETQYF. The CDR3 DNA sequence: TGTGCCAGCAGTTACCCCTCCTCCCCGGGACAGGGGGCAGAGACCCAGTACTTC.

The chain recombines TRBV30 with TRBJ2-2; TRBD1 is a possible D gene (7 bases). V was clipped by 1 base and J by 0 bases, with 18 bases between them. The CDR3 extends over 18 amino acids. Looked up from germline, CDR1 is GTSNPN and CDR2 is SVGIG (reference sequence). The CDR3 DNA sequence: TGTGCCTGGAGTGGGCAGGGGGGTTATTGGGCGAACACCGGGGAGCTGTTTTTT. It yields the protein CAWSGQGGYWANTGELFF.

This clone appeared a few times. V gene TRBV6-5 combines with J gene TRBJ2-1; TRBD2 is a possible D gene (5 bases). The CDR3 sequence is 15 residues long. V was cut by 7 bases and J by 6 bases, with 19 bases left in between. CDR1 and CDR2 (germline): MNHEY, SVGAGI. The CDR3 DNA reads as TGTGCCAGCACCCCCGGAGCGGACTCCGCCAATGAGCAGTTCTTC. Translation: CASTPGADSANEQFF.

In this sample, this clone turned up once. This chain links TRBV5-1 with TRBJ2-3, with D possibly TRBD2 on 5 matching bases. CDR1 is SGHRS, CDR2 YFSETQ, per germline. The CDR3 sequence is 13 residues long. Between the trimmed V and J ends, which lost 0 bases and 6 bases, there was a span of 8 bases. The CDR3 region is CASSLGGMDTQYF. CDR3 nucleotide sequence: TGCGCCAGCAGCTTGGGAGGGATGGATACGCAGTATTTT.

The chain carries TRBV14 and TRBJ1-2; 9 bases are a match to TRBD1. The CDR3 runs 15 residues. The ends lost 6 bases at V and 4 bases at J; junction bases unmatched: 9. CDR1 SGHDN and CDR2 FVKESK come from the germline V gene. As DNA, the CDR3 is TGTGCCAGCAGGGCCGGGACAGGGTTCGGCTATGGCTACACCTTC. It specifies CASRAGTGFGYGYTF. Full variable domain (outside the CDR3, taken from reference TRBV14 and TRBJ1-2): EAGVTQFPSHSVIEKGQTVTLRCDPISGHDNLYWYRRVMGKEIKFLLHFVKESKQDESGMPNNRFLAERTGGTYSTLKVQPAELEDSGVYFCASRAGTGFGYGYTFGSGTRLTVV.